The 15 T cell receptor beta chains below all came from one sample that was sequenced in a study of shared clonotypes between healthy human individuals. Clones were sequenced by immunoSEQ multiplex PCR, and TCRdb holds only the in-frame ones, with some missing. The sample includes about 2 million clones, roughly 94% seen only once; the top ten take approximately 1.2%. Selected positively for CCR7 and CD45RO-negative, naive CD8 cells excluded terminally differentiated effector memory CD45RA+ cells. Sequencing input: naive CD8+ T cells sorted from blood. The receptors here all came from a man aged 18 to 30 in good health.

In nucleotides, the CDR3 is TGTGCCAGCAGCTTAGAACTAGCGGGGATGAACACCGGGGAGCTGTTTTTT. The encoded protein is CASSLELAGMNTGELFF. J is TRBJ2-2 and V is TRBV7-9; 10 bases match TRBD2. The germline gives CDR1 SEHNR, CDR2 FQNEAQ (reference sequence). The CDR3 has 17 amino acids. J was trimmed by 1 base and V by 1 base; bases with no gene match: 3.

This chain uses TRBV27 with TRBJ2-5, with 9 bases matching TRBD2. The V and J ends lost 0 bases and 3 bases, in that order; junction bases with no gene match: 5. Germline-derived CDR1 and CDR2 are MNHEY and SMNVEV (reference sequence). This CDR3 contains 16 residues. CDR3 bases: TGTGCCAGCAGTTTATCGCTAGCGGGACCCAAAGAGACCCAGTACTTC. Encoded protein: CASSLSLAGPKETQYF.

V is TRBV11-2 and J is TRBJ2-7; no reliable D call. Deletions cut 5 bases from V and 11 bases from J, with 13 bases between. The CDR3 length is 11 residues. The germline gives CDR1 SGHAT, CDR2 FQNNGV. The CDR3: CASSHGPFEYF. For the CDR3, the DNA is TGTGCCAGCAGCCATGGGCCCTTCGAGTACTTC.

The V gene is TRBV13, the J gene TRBJ1-1; D is undetermined. Trimming cost V 1 base and J 3 bases, with 6 bases left between them. The CDR3 sequence is 13 residues long. In germline, CDR1 is PRHDT, CDR2 FYEKMQ (reference sequence). The CDR3 region has the DNA TGTGCCAGCAGCTTAGAACAGTACACTGAAGCTTTCTTT. It codes for CASSLEQYTEAFF.

This chain joins TRBV7-8 and TRBJ2-3; a weak D match, TRBD2 (6 bases). V was trimmed by 2 bases and J by 3 bases, leaving 12 bases between them. CDR1 and CDR2 (germline): SGHVS, FQNEAQ. The CDR3 totals 15 residues. CDR3 nucleotides: TGTGCCAGCAGCTTATTCGAGGGAGGAACAGATACGCAGTATTTT. It is translated as CASSLFEGGTDTQYF.

The chain has TRBV2 and TRBJ2-1; D is ambiguous. This CDR3 has 18 residues. From germline, CDR1 is SNHLY and CDR2 FYNNEI. Trimming removed 3 bases from V and 6 bases from J, with 24 bases in between. CDR3 DNA sequence: TGTGCCAGCAGTGAGGTCGATTACATGGGCATGATGGTCAATGAGCAGTTCTTC. It translates to CASSEVDYMGMMVNEQFF.

The chain employs TRBV19 and TRBJ2-1; TRBD1 agrees at 9 bases. Germline V gene lookup returns CDR1 LNHDA and CDR2 SQIVND (reference sequence). This CDR3 has 16 amino acids. Trimming took 3 bases from V and 3 from J; bases not matched to a gene: 6. The CDR3 DNA is TGTGCCAGTAGTATCGGATGGACAGGGGACTACAATGAGCAGTTCTTC. The encoded protein is CASSIGWTGDYNEQFF.

The chain couples TRBV27 to TRBJ2-7, with D hard to call. Deletions cut 2 bases from V and 3 bases from J, with 8 bases between. The CDR3 consists of 13 residues. Germline V gene lookup returns CDR1 MNHEY and CDR2 SMNVEV (reference sequence). The CDR3 reads CASSLNAYYEQYF. CDR3 DNA sequence: TGTGCCAGCAGTTTAAACGCCTACTACGAGCAGTACTTC.

With regard to this clone: Within the sample, other DNA sequences also encode this same CDR3. The J gene is TRBJ2-5, the V gene TRBV30; no reliable D call. In germline, CDR1 is GTSNPN, CDR2 SVGIG (reference sequence). The CDR3 runs 11 residues. V was pared by 3 bases and J by 4 bases, with 6 bases between. CDR3 loop: CAWSALETQYF. Here the CDR3 DNA reads TGTGCCTGGAGCGCATTAGAGACCCAGTACTTC.

The DNA of the CDR3 is TGTGCCAGCAGCTTTTTATCGGGGGGCGCTGAAGCTTTCTTT. It encodes CASSFLSGGAEAFF. The chain uses TRBV7-6 and TRBJ1-1; D may be TRBD1 (6 bases). V was shortened by 3 bases and J by 6 bases, with 14 bases between the two germline ends. The CDR3 is 14 amino acids. Germline lookup yields CDR1 SGHVS and CDR2 FNYEAQ.

With respect to this clone: This sample includes further DNA sequences coding for the same CDR3. The gene calls are TRBV27 and TRBJ2-7, with D perhaps being TRBD1 or TRBD2 (5 bases each). The CDR3 sequence is 13 residues long. V was pared by 5 bases and J by 4 bases, with 12 bases between. Germline lookup yields CDR1 MNHEY and CDR2 SMNVEV (reference sequence). The CDR3 DNA follows: TGTGCCAGCAGTCCCGGGACGGGGTACGAGCAGTACTTC. Translation: CASSPGTGYEQYF.

The chain couples TRBV5-8 to TRBJ2-7; possible D gene TRBD1, 5 bases. The CDR3 has 14 amino acids. V lost 2 bases, J lost 5 bases, and 14 bases lay in between. Germline values: CDR1 SGHTS, CDR2 YDEGEE. This CDR3 is CASSFGRVRDEQYF. The CDR3 DNA sequence: TGTGCCAGCAGCTTTGGCAGGGTACGGGACGAGCAGTACTTC.

The chain is built from TRBV13 and TRBJ2-7; 12 bases map to TRBD1. The CDR3 runs 16 residues. In germline, CDR1 is PRHDT, CDR2 FYEKMQ (reference sequence). V lost 6 bases and J lost 7; bases outside the gene matches: 13. CDR3 coding DNA: TGTGCCAGCAGTTACTCGCCGGGACAGGGGGCTGGGGAGCAGTACTTC. Translation gives CASSYSPGQGAGEQYF.

Remarks on this clone: The same CDR3 also results from other DNA sequences found in this sample. This chain uses TRBV6-5 with TRBJ2-7; D is undetermined. The CDR3 covers 13 residues. V shed 2 bases and J shed 2 bases, with 7 bases lying between them. Per the germline V gene, CDR1 is MNHEY and CDR2 is SVGAGI. The CDR3 loop is CASSYIGAYEQYF. In nucleotides, the CDR3 is TGTGCCAGCAGTTACATTGGGGCCTACGAGCAGTACTTC.

The V gene is TRBV27, the J gene TRBJ1-1; D is ambiguous. Trimming cost V 8 bases and J 0 bases, with 13 bases left between them. This CDR3 spans 14 amino acids. CDR1 and CDR2 (germline): MNHEY, SMNVEV (reference sequence). In DNA, the CDR3 is TGTGCCAGCGCTAATTCCGGCGTGAACACTGAAGCTTTCTTT. It is translated as CASANSGVNTEAFF.